The sequence of this T cell receptor beta chain was determined in a study of blood T cell repertoires in COVID-19. At the level of the study: The cDNA or gDNA used as material had been derived from T cells, B-cell-depleted T cells, or PBMCs.

Source study methods: Estimation of nucleated cell counts was performed using reference gene primer amplification. Repertoires were generated with immunoSEQ multiplex PCR, while TCRdb's copy carries only in-frame clones and drops some. V and J calls and clone size are as listed in that table; D and trimming were resolved from the DNA. The sample carries under 250,000 clones, about nine tenths recorded once. Unmatched junction bases numbered 5, after V lost 5 bases and J lost 7 bases. The CDR3 extends over 14 amino acids. CDR1 is SGHAT, CDR2 FQNNGV, per germline. The chain uses TRBV11-2 and TRBJ1-4; 9 bases are shared with TRBD1. Sequencing was carried out using peripheral blood. The sequence was collected from an older woman with acute or convalescent COVID-19. The CDR3 nucleotides read TGTGCCAGCAGCCTCGGGACAGGGACTGAAAAACTGTTTTTT. Amino acid sequence: CASSLGTGTEKLFF. Using reference TRBV11-2 and TRBJ1-4 for the parts outside the CDR3, the full variable domain is EAGVAQSPRYKIIEKRQSVAFWCNPISGHATLYWYQQILGQGPKLLIQFQNNGVVDDSQLPKDRFSAERLKGVDSTLKIQPAKLEDSAVYLCASSLGTGTEKLFFGSGTQLSVL.